A single sample is the source of the 12 T cell receptor beta chains below, sequenced in a study of T cell responses to AZD1222 COVID-19 vaccine. The data were produced by immunoSEQ multiplex PCR, yet TCRdb's version contains in-frame clones alone and is incomplete. This repertoire shows around 120,000 clones, around 90% found once; its top ten account for about 2.5%. The source material was peripheral blood, sampled 28 days after the second AZD1222 dose. Receptors were obtained from an adult who received the AZD1222 COVID-19 vaccine.

V and J are TRBV7-6 and TRBJ2-4; 7 nucleotides agree with TRBD1. From germline, CDR1 is SGHVS and CDR2 FNYEAQ. The CDR3 loop spans 15 amino acids. Trimming cost V 5 bases and J 9 bases; bases outside gene matches: 13. CDR3 loop: CASSTVTGFYSIQYF. The DNA of the CDR3 is TGTGCCAGCAGCACAGTGACAGGGTTCTATAGCATTCAGTACTTC.

The CDR3 DNA follows: TGTGCCTGGAGGGGCGGCTCAGATACGCAGTATTTT. Translated, it gives CAWRGGSDTQYF. The rearrangement links TRBV30 to TRBJ2-3; no clear D gene. The CDR3 sequence is 12 residues long. CDR1 and CDR2 from the germline V gene are GTSNPN and SVGIG (reference sequence). Trimming took off 3 bases at V and 4 bases at J, with 8 bases between the two ends.

The CDR3 sequence is CASSPSWGLGEKLFF. CDR3 DNA: TGTGCCAGCAGCCCGTCCTGGGGTTTAGGTGAAAAACTGTTTTTT. V usage is TRBV7-6 and J usage is TRBJ1-4; D remains ambiguous. Looked up from germline, CDR1 is SGHVS and CDR2 is FNYEAQ. V was shortened by 5 bases and J by 7 bases, with 17 bases between the two germline ends. The CDR3 contains 15 residues.

The rearrangement uses TRBV7-2 and TRBJ1-2, with D possibly TRBD1 on 5 matching bases. There are 14 residues in the CDR3. Per germline, CDR1 SGHTA and CDR2 FQGNSA. The germline V and J ends were trimmed by 2 bases and 3 bases, with 10 bases remaining between them. CDR3 protein: CASSLTPGDYGYTF. In DNA, the CDR3 is TGTGCCAGCAGCTTAACCCCGGGGGACTATGGCTACACCTTC.

V is TRBV11-2 and J is TRBJ1-1; perhaps TRBD1 as D (5 bases). Germline CDR1 and CDR2: SGHAT and FQNNGV. The V and J ends lost 5 bases and 1 base respectively, with 11 bases between them. The CDR3 is 14 residues long. Here the CDR3 reads CASSRPTGNTEAFF. The DNA of the CDR3 is TGTGCCAGCAGCCGACCCACAGGGAACACTGAAGCTTTCTTT.

The genes are TRBV7-2 and TRBJ2-1; D unclear. The germline V and J ends were trimmed by 2 bases and 7 bases, with 12 bases remaining between them. Germline V lookup: CDR1 SGHTA, CDR2 FQGNSA. The CDR3 spans 14 residues. CDR3 in amino acids: CASSLTPRANEQFF. In DNA, the CDR3 is TGTGCCAGCAGCTTAACCCCCCGCGCAAATGAGCAGTTCTTC.

CDR3 residues: CASSLVGGGTNTGELFF. The CDR3 nucleotides read TGTGCCAGCAGCTTAGTCGGCGGGGGGACGAACACCGGGGAGCTGTTTTTT. The chain is built from TRBV7-8 and TRBJ2-2; 8 bases line up with TRBD2. Trimming took 1 base from V and 0 from J; bases not matched to a gene: 4. The germline CDR1 and CDR2 sequences are SGHVS and FQNEAQ. The CDR3 has 17 residues.

V usage is TRBV5-6 and J usage is TRBJ2-5, with 8 bases aligning to TRBD2. The CDR3 spans 16 residues. CDR1 and CDR2 (germline): SGHDT, YYEEEE. The junction had 12 bases not matched to a gene; V was cut back by 4 bases and J by 4 bases. CDR3 loop: CASSPKAGLVGETQYF. Written as DNA, the CDR3 is TGTGCCAGCAGCCCAAAGGCGGGACTAGTCGGAGAGACCCAGTACTTC.

As concerns this clone: The identical CDR3 is also encoded by other nucleotide sequences in the sample. V gene TRBV19 combines with J gene TRBJ2-6, with D unresolved. CDR1 is LNHDA, CDR2 SQIVND, per germline (reference sequence). The CDR3 extends over 15 amino acids. The ends were cut back, 3 bases at V and 0 bases at J, with 6 bases in the middle. The DNA for the CDR3 is TGTGCCAGTAGTATTGGGGTCTCTGGGGCCAACGTCCTGACTTTC. This sequence encodes CASSIGVSGANVLTF.

V gene TRBV7-3 combines with J gene TRBJ1-1, with 8 bases aligning to TRBD1. Germline CDR1 is SGHTA and CDR2 is FQGTGA. This CDR3 is 13 amino acids long. The V and J ends lost 5 bases and 3 bases, in that order; junction bases with no gene match: 2. The CDR3 DNA follows: TGTGCCAGCAGCCCAGGGGGCTACACTGAAGCTTTCTTT. It encodes CASSPGGYTEAFF.

The chain joins TRBV5-5 to TRBJ1-5; tentative D call: TRBD1 (6 bases). CDR3 length: 12 residues. CDR1 and CDR2 from the germline V gene are SGHKS and YYEKEE (reference sequence). V lost 1 base to trimming and J lost 13 bases, with 12 bases between them. The CDR3 loop is CASSLQRGEQHF. The CDR3 DNA reads TGTGCCAGCAGCTTGCAGAGGGGGGAACAGCATTTT.

This sequence joins TRBV2 and TRBJ2-1, with 11 bases aligning to TRBD2. Germline V gene lookup returns CDR1 SNHLY and CDR2 FYNNEI. V gave up 6 bases and J gave up 5 bases; unmatched junction bases: 6. The CDR3 is 15 residues long. The CDR3 DNA reads TGTGCCAGCAGGGGCACTAGCGGGGGTAACAATGAGCAGTTCTTC. Its protein product is CASRGTSGGNNEQFF.